This TCR beta chain is from a study of blood T cell repertoires in COVID-19. Method: immunoSEQ multiplex PCR; TCRdb's copy keeps in-frame clones and lacks some. The sample carries about 280,000 clones, almost 85% recorded once. Deletions cut 5 bases from V and 9 bases from J, with 8 bases between. The CDR3 is 12 residues long. Per the germline V gene, CDR1 is MNHEY and CDR2 is SVGAGI. This chain links TRBV6-5 with TRBJ1-6, with TRBD1 as a possible D gene (5 bases). The sequenced sample consisted of peripheral blood. This clonotype was sampled from a man in his fifties or sixties with active or convalescent COVID-19. Here the CDR3 DNA reads TGTGCCAGCAGTCAGGGTACTTCACCCCTCCACTTT. Amino acids: CASSQGTSPLHF.